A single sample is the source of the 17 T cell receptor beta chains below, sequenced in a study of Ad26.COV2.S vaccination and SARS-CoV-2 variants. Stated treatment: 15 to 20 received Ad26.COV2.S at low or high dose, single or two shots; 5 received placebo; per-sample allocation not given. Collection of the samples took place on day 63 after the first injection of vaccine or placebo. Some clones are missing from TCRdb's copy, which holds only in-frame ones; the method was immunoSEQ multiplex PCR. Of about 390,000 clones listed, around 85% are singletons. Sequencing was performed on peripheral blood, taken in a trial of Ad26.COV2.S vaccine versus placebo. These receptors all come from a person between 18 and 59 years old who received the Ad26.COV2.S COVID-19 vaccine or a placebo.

CDR3 bases: TGTGCCATCTCACAAGAAGACAGTTATGGCTACACCTTC. Translated, it gives CAISQEDSYGYTF. This chain uses TRBV6-6 with TRBJ1-2, with D tentatively TRBD1 (5 bases). The CDR3 has 13 amino acids. V was clipped by 10 bases and J by 5 bases, with 17 bases between them. Germline lookup yields CDR1 MNHNY and CDR2 SVGAGI (reference sequence).

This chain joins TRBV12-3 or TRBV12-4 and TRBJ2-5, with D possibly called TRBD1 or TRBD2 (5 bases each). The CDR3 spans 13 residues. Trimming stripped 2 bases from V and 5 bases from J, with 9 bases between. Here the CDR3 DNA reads TGTGCCAGCAGTTTAATTAGGGACGAGACCCAGTACTTC. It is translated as CASSLIRDETQYF.

CDR3 bases: TGTGCCAGCAGCTTTCACACTTTCGACACTGAAGCTTTCTTT. It encodes CASSFHTFDTEAFF. The chain is built from TRBV7-8 and TRBJ1-1; D gene unclear. The germline CDR1 and CDR2 sequences are SGHVS and FQNEAQ. The CDR3 has 14 residues. The ends were cut back, 3 bases at V and 3 bases at J, with 11 bases in the middle.

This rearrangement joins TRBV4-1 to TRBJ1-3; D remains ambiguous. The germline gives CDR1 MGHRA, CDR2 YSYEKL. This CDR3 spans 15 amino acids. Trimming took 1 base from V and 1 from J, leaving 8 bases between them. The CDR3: CASSQAGFSGNTIYF. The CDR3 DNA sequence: TGCGCCAGCAGCCAAGCTGGCTTTTCTGGAAACACCATATATTTT.

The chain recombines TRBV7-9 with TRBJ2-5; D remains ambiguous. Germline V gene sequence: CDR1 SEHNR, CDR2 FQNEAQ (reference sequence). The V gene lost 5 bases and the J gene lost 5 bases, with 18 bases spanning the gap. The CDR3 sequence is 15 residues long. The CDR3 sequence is CASSRPGPVVETQYF. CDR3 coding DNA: TGTGCCAGCAGCCGCCCCGGACCAGTAGTTGAGACCCAGTACTTC.

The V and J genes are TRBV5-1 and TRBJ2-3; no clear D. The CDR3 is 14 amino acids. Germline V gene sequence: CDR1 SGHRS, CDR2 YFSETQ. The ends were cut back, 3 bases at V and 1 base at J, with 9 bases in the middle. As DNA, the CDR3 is TGCGCCAGCAGCTCCGACTCTGGCACAGATACGCAGTATTTT. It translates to CASSSDSGTDTQYF. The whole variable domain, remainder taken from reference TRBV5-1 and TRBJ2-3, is KAGVTQTPRYLIKTRGQQVTLSCSPISGHRSVSWYQQTPGQGLQFLFEYFSETQRNKGNFPGRFSGRQFSNSRSEMNVSTLELGDSALYLCASSSDSGTDTQYFGPGTRLTVL.

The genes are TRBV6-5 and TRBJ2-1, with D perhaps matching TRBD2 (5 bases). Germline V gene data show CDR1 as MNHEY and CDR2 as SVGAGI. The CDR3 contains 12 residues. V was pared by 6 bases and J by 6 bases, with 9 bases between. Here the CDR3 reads CASRRGFNEQFF. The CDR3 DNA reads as TGTGCCAGCAGACGGGGATTCAATGAGCAGTTCTTC.

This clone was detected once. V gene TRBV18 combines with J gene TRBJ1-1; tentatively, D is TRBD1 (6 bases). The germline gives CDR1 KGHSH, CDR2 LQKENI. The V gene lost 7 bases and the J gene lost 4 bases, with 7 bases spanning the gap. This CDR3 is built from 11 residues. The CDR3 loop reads CASLGGTEAFF. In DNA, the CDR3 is TGTGCCAGCTTAGGGGGCACTGAAGCTTTCTTT.

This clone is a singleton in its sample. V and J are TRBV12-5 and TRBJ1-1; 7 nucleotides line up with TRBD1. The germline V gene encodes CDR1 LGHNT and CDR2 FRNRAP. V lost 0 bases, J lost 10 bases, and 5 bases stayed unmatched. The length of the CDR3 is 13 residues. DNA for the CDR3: TGTGCTAGTGGTTTGGTACCACAGGGGCTAGCTTTCTTT. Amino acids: CASGLVPQGLAFF.

Here the CDR3 DNA reads TGCGCCAGCAGTGAGTCAGGGGCTATAGCCAAAAACATTCAGTACTTC. Its translation is CASSESGAIAKNIQYF. V is TRBV10-1 and J is TRBJ2-4; a possible D gene is TRBD1 (5 bases). The CDR3 sequence is 16 residues long. V was trimmed by 0 bases and J by 0 bases, leaving 9 bases between them. Looked up from germline, CDR1 is WNHNN and CDR2 is SYGVQD (reference sequence).

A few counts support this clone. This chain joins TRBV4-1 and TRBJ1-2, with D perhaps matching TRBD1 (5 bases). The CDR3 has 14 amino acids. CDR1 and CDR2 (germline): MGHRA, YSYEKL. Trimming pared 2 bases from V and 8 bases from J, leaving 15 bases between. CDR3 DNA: TGCGCCAGCAGCCAACACCTACGGGGCGGGGGCTACACCTTC. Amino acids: CASSQHLRGGGYTF.

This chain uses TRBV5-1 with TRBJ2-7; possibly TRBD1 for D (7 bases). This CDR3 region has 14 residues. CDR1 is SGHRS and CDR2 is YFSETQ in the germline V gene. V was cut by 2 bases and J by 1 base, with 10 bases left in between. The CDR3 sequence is CASSFRGESYEQYF. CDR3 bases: TGCGCCAGCAGCTTCAGGGGGGAGTCCTACGAGCAGTACTTC.

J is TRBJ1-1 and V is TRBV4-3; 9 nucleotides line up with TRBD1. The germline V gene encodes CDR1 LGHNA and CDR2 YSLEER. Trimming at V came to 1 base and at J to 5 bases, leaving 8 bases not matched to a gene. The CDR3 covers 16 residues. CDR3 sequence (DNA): TGCGCCAGCAGCCAAGTGCCGGGACAGGGAAAGACTGAAGCTTTCTTT. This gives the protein CASSQVPGQGKTEAFF.

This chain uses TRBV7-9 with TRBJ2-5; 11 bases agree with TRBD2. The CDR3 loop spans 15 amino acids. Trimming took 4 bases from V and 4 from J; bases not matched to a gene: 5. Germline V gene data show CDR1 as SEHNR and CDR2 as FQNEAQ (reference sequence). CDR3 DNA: TGTGCCAGCAGCTATAGCGGGGGGGCAACAGAGACCCAGTACTTC. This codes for CASSYSGGATETQYF.

The CDR3 coding sequence is TGCGCCAGCAGCTTGGTGGGGGGAAATTCCTACGAGCAGTACTTC. Translation: CASSLVGGNSYEQYF. The chain links TRBV5-1 to TRBJ2-7, with D maybe TRBD2 (6 bases). CDR1 is SGHRS and CDR2 is YFSETQ in the germline V gene. The V and J ends lost 0 bases and 1 base respectively, with 11 bases between them. CDR3 length: 15 residues.

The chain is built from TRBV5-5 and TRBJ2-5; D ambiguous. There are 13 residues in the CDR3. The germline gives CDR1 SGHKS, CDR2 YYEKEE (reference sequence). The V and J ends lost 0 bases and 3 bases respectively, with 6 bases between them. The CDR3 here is CASSLVAEETQYF. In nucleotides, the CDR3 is TGTGCCAGCAGCTTGGTGGCAGAAGAGACCCAGTACTTC.

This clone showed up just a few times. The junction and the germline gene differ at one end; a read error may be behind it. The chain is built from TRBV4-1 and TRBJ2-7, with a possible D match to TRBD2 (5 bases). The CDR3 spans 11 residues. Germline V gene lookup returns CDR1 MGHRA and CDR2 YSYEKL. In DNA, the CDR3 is TGCGCCAGCAGCCAAGAACAGAGGCGGGTCTTC. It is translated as CASSQEQRRVF.